The 12 T cell receptor beta chains listed next were all sequenced from one sample in a study of blood T cell repertoires in COVID-19. Assay used: immunoSEQ multiplex PCR; TCRdb lists only in-frame clones, some missing. Of tens of thousands of clones listed, approximately 85% were seen once; the top ten hold around a third. The source material was peripheral blood. The receptors originated from a man aged 65-85 years with acute or convalescent COVID-19.

A word on this clone: One end of the junction fails to match germline, which may point to a read error. This chain's CDR3 is CASSLGQGSFNEQFF. Written as DNA, the CDR3 is TGTGCCAGCAGCTTAGGGCAGGGATCCTTCAATGAGCAGTTCTTC. J is TRBJ2-1 and V is TRBV7-3; a possible D gene is TRBD1 (5 bases). Per the germline V gene, CDR1 is SGHTA and CDR2 is FQGTGA. The CDR3 runs to 15 residues.

This chain connects TRBV5-1 to TRBJ2-7; D perhaps matches TRBD1 (6 bases). Germline assignment: CDR1 SGHRS and CDR2 YFSETQ. The CDR3 length is 15 residues. The V end was cut by 0 bases, the J end by 3 bases, with 13 bases between. CDR3 sequence (DNA): TGCGCCAGCAGCTTGGGACCGGACAGAGTCTACGAGCAGTACTTC. This sequence encodes CASSLGPDRVYEQYF. Complete variable domain (other parts from reference TRBV5-1 and TRBJ2-7): KAGVTQTPRYLIKTRGQQVTLSCSPISGHRSVSWYQQTPGQGLQFLFEYFSETQRNKGNFPGRFSGRQFSNSRSEMNVSTLELGDSALYLCASSLGPDRVYEQYFGPGTRLTVT.

The CDR3 coding sequence is TGTGCCAGCAGCGTCGGGGAGGGCCGCAGGGATGAGCAGTTCTTC. Its translation: CASSVGEGRRDEQFF. The V gene is TRBV9, the J gene TRBJ2-1; TRBD2 agrees at 7 bases. The length of the CDR3 is 15 residues. The V segment lost 2 bases and the J segment 8 bases; nucleotides outside the gene matches: 10. Germline V gives CDR1 SGDLS, CDR2 YYNGEE.

The V call is TRBV9, the J call TRBJ2-3; D not resolved. The V gene lost 0 bases and the J gene lost 0 bases, with 11 bases spanning the gap. The CDR3 runs 16 residues. Per the germline V gene, CDR1 is SGDLS and CDR2 is YYNGEE. In nucleotides, the CDR3 is TGTGCCAGCAGCGTAGGGTCTAGGCCTAGCACAGATACGCAGTATTTT. It translates to CASSVGSRPSTDTQYF.

This chain uses TRBV7-8 with TRBJ1-1, with a weak D call TRBD1 (6 bases). Per germline, CDR1 SGHVS and CDR2 FQNEAQ. The CDR3 loop spans 13 amino acids. Trimming took off 8 bases at V and 0 bases at J, with 10 bases between the two ends. The CDR3 region is CASRDTMNTEAFF. CDR3 coding DNA: TGTGCCAGCCGGGACACCATGAACACTGAAGCTTTCTTT.

The chain combines TRBV2 with TRBJ2-3, with D possibly TRBD1 on 6 matching bases. Trimming took off 5 bases at V and 2 bases at J, with 14 bases between the two ends. Germline loops: CDR1 SNHLY, CDR2 FYNNEI. This CDR3 contains 15 residues. The CDR3, as DNA: TGTGCCAGCAGTCTTGGCAGGGGACCCACAGATACGCAGTATTTT. It translates to CASSLGRGPTDTQYF.

The V gene is TRBV5-4, the J gene TRBJ2-1; D not resolved. In germline, CDR1 is SGHNT, CDR2 YYREEE (reference sequence). The CDR3 consists of 14 residues. V lost 4 bases and J lost 8, with 16 bases in between. CDR3 nucleotides: TGTGCCAGCAGCCCAACCGGGTCGGCCGATGAGCAGTTCTTC. It is translated as CASSPTGSADEQFF.

The chain combines TRBV15 with TRBJ2-7; 8 bases align to TRBD1. The germline V gene encodes CDR1 LNHNV and CDR2 YYDKDF (reference sequence). V lost 1 base to trimming and J lost 6 bases; unmatched junction nucleotides: 5. The CDR3 is 14 residues long. The CDR3 region has the DNA TGTGCCACCAGCAGAGGACAGGGGCTGGGCGAGCAGTACTTC. Translated, it gives CATSRGQGLGEQYF.

This chain joins TRBV30 and TRBJ2-7; 12 nucleotides match TRBD2. Germline V gene sequence: CDR1 GTSNPN, CDR2 SVGIG (reference sequence). CDR3 length: 14 residues. V lost 2 bases, J lost 3 bases, and 2 bases stayed unmatched. The CDR3 sequence: CAWSPGLAGYEQYF. CDR3 nucleotide sequence: TGTGCCTGGAGTCCGGGACTAGCGGGCTACGAGCAGTACTTC.

This chain joins TRBV7-2 and TRBJ1-5; 7 bases fit TRBD1. The junction had 8 bases not matched to a gene; V was cut back by 5 bases and J by 4 bases. The CDR3 length is 15 residues. The germline V gene encodes CDR1 SGHTA and CDR2 FQGNSA. Here the CDR3 reads CASSNGQVGNQPQHF. The CDR3 DNA reads TGTGCCAGCAGCAACGGACAGGTGGGAAATCAGCCCCAGCATTTT. Full variable domain (outside the CDR3, taken from reference TRBV7-2 and TRBJ1-5): GAGVSQSPSNKVTEKGKDVELRCDPISGHTALYWYRQSLGQGLEFLIYFQGNSAPDKSGLPSDRFSAERTGGSVSTLTIQRTQQEDSAVYLCASSNGQVGNQPQHFGDGTRLSIL.

This clone was seen only a few times. The chain uses TRBV5-6 and TRBJ1-3; D not certain. In germline, CDR1 is SGHDT, CDR2 YYEEEE. The CDR3 runs 15 residues. Between the trimmed V and J ends, which lost 1 base and 0 bases, there was a span of 8 bases. The CDR3 DNA sequence: TGTGCCAGCAGCTTGCGTGTTAGCTCTGGAAACACCATATATTTT. Its translation: CASSLRVSSGNTIYF.

V is TRBV14 and J is TRBJ2-1; 10 bases are shared with TRBD2. The ends lost 1 base at V and 12 bases at J; junction bases unmatched: 3. The germline V gene has CDR1 SGHDN and CDR2 FVKESK. CDR3 size: 13 residues. CDR3 loop: CASSQGLAGAQFF. For the CDR3, the DNA is TGTGCCAGCAGCCAAGGGCTAGCGGGGGCGCAGTTCTTC.